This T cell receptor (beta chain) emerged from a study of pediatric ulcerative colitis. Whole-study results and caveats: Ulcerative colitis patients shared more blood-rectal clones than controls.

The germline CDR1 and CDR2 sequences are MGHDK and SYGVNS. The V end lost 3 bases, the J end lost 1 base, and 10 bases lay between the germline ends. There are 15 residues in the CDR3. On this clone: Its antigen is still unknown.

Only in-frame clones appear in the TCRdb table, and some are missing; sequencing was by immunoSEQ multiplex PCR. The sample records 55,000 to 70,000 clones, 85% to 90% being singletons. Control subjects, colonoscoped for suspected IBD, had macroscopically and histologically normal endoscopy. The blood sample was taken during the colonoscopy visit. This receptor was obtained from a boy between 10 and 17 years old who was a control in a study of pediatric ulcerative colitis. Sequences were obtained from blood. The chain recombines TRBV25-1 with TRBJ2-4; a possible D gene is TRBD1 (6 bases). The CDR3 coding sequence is TGTGCCAGCAGTGAGCCCCAGGGGGCCAAAAACATTCAGTACTTC. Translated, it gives CASSEPQGAKNIQYF.